The source of this T cell receptor beta chain is a study of T cells in Graves' hyperthyroidism and ophthalmopathy. General observations from the study: Onset of ophthalmopathy came a median approximately 6.9 months after the model predicted it.

In its sample, this clonotype was seen a few times. No antigen is known for it. Trimming took 2 bases from V and 8 from J, leaving 10 bases between them. The CDR3 is 12 amino acids. The V gene's germline CDR1 is SQVTM and CDR2 ANQGSEA. RNA transcripts provided the source from which TCR beta CDR3 regions were amplified. RT-PCR in the first round (using the HTBI primer set) targeted the TCR CDR3. TCRdb reprocessed the multiplex PCR reads with MiXCR, giving one entry per CDR3 protein. The table lists around 200,000 distinct CDR3 sequences, around 18% of them singletons. Together with thyroid ultrasound, orbital computed tomography, serum thyroxine and TRAb, clinical symptoms were used for diagnoses.

The sequence derives from a man aged 35-49 years with Graves' hyperthyroidism. The gene calls are TRBV29-1 and TRBJ2-1, with D unresolved. The sample was blood. The CDR3 coding sequence is TGCAGCGTTGAACTGAGTGGGCATGAGCAGTTCTTC. It is translated as CSVELSGHEQFF.